The text below deals with one TCR beta chain. Antigen: not known. The entry originates in a study of radiation and T cells in renal cell carcinoma. General observations from the study: No pretreatment tumor biopsies were available for baseline clonotypes. Top tumor clonotypes rose in blood 2 weeks post-radiation, then contracted.

Time point described: blood 4 weeks post-SBRT, at nephrectomy. Treatment denoted: 15 Gy SBRT to primary tumor, nephrectomy 4 weeks later. Nephrectomy followed 15 Gy stereotactic body radiation by 4 weeks. Blood was sampled at baseline, 2 weeks and 4 weeks after SBRT. Repertoires were generated with immunoSEQ multiplex PCR, while TCRdb's copy carries only in-frame clones and drops some. The table records some 97,000 clones, approximately 80% of them present only once. This sequence was found in a man aged 55 to 70 with renal cell carcinoma. The starting material was blood, obtained from a patient whose treatment included radiotherapy and nephrectomy.

CDR3 loop: CASSLLAGYTGELFF. The CDR3 bases are TGTGCCAGCAGTCTTCTAGCGGGTTACACCGGGGAGCTGTTTTTT. The rearrangement joins TRBV2 to TRBJ2-2; 8 bases align to TRBD2. CDR1 and CDR2 (germline): SNHLY, FYNNEI. This CDR3 has 15 residues. The J segment lost 3 bases and the V segment lost 5 bases, leaving 5 bases of the junction unmatched.